What follows are 16 T cell receptor beta chains derived from one specimen sequenced in a study of cytotoxic CD8 clonotypes in ibrutinib-treated CLL. Assay used: immunoSEQ multiplex PCR; TCRdb lists only in-frame clones, some missing. The sample shows more than 110,000 clones, 80% to 95% of them seen only once. Sequenced here: PBMCs, sampled after 12 months of ibrutinib treatment. These receptors were taken from a human donor with chronic lymphocytic leukemia.

J is TRBJ1-5 and V is TRBV28, with D perhaps TRBD1 (5 bases). This CDR3 is 14 amino acids long. CDR1 and CDR2 (germline): MDHEN, SYDVKM. V was trimmed by 3 bases and J by 9 bases, leaving 15 bases between them. CDR3 in DNA: TGTGCCAGCAGTTTGCGGCAGGGCTTAGGGCCCCAGCATTTT. Translated, it gives CASSLRQGLGPQHF.

This chain connects TRBV7-8 to TRBJ1-1, with 7 positions matching TRBD1. CDR1 SGHVS and CDR2 FQNEAQ come from the germline V gene. The CDR3 runs 16 residues. J was trimmed by 1 base and V by 1 base; bases with no gene match: 6. The CDR3 region has the DNA TGTGCCAGCAGCTTAGAGGGCAGGGGGAGGAACACTGAAGCTTTCTTT. Protein product: CASSLEGRGRNTEAFF.

This chain uses TRBV28 with TRBJ2-7; TRBD1 matches 7 bases. This CDR3 has 12 residues. J gave up 2 bases and V 11 bases, and 6 bases lay outside the gene matches. Germline V gives CDR1 MDHEN, CDR2 SYDVKM. CDR3 amino acids: CAGSGQTYEQYF. The CDR3 region has the DNA TGTGCCGGCTCGGGACAGACCTACGAGCAGTACTTC.

CDR3 nucleotides: TGTGCCAGCTCACCTCGGACAGGGGTGAACAATGAGCAGTTCTTC. Its translation is CASSPRTGVNNEQFF. The V and J genes are TRBV18 and TRBJ2-1, with 9 bases fitting TRBD1. Unmatched junction bases numbered 5, after V lost 3 bases and J lost 5 bases. The CDR3 loop spans 15 amino acids. CDR1 and CDR2 (germline): KGHSH, LQKENI.

The chain uses TRBV7-8 and TRBJ2-1; 8 bases fit TRBD2. J gave up 10 bases and V 4 bases, and 9 bases lay outside the gene matches. CDR3 length: 14 residues. Germline CDR1 SGHVS, CDR2 FQNEAQ. The CDR3, as DNA: TGTGCCAGCAGCTGGACTAGCCGGTATAGCGAGCAGTTCTTC. This gives the protein CASSWTSRYSEQFF.

The chain has TRBV28 and TRBJ2-7; the D gene is possibly TRBD2 (6 bases). Germline V gene data show CDR1 as MDHEN and CDR2 as SYDVKM. The CDR3 covers 14 residues. V lost 5 bases to trimming and J lost 4 bases, with 15 bases between them. Written as DNA, the CDR3 is TGTGCCAGCAGTCCCCCTGCGGGGTATTACGAGCAGTACTTC. It encodes CASSPPAGYYEQYF. Supplemented by reference TRBV28 and TRBJ2-7, the full variable domain reads DVKVTQSSRYLVKRTGEKVFLECVQDMDHENMFWYRQDPGLGLRLIYFSYDVKMKEKGDIPEGYSVSREKKERFSLILESASTNQTSMYLCASSPPAGYYEQYFGPGTRLTVT.

The CDR3 nucleotides are TGCGCCAGCAGCTTGGCAGGGGAGGCCACCATATATTTT. This translates into CASSLAGEATIYF. The chain has TRBV5-1 and TRBJ1-3, with a possible D match to TRBD1 (6 bases). This CDR3 is 13 amino acids long. Germline-derived CDR1 and CDR2 are SGHRS and YFSETQ. The V and J ends lost 0 bases and 9 bases respectively, with 10 bases between them.

J is TRBJ1-2 and V is TRBV27; D unclear. This CDR3 is built from 13 residues. V lost 5 bases and J lost 4, with 11 bases in between. CDR1 and CDR2 from the germline V gene are MNHEY and SMNVEV (reference sequence). CDR3: CASSTTEGYGYTF. The CDR3 bases are TGTGCCAGCAGTACTACAGAGGGCTATGGCTACACCTTC.

This chain connects TRBV28 to TRBJ2-2, with D possibly TRBD2 on 7 matching bases. Per the germline V gene, CDR1 is MDHEN and CDR2 is SYDVKM. The CDR3 has 17 residues. Trimming removed 7 bases from V and 5 bases from J, with 23 bases in between. The CDR3 reads CASTKWGGRQATGELFF. The CDR3, as DNA: TGTGCCAGCACTAAATGGGGGGGGCGGCAGGCGACCGGGGAGCTGTTTTTT.

The chain combines TRBV19 with TRBJ1-5, with 8 nucleotides matching TRBD1. With V trimmed by 6 bases and J by 7 bases, 5 bases remained unmatched. Germline CDR1 LNHDA, CDR2 SQIVND (reference sequence). CDR3 size: 13 residues. The CDR3 spells CASRGQGGQPQHF. As DNA, the CDR3 is TGTGCCAGTAGAGGACAGGGCGGACAGCCCCAGCATTTT.

This chain connects TRBV7-2 to TRBJ2-5; the match to TRBD2 covers 7 bases. The germline gives CDR1 SGHTA, CDR2 FQGNSA. V trimming: 1 base; J trimming: 2 bases; junction bases outside the gene matches: 4. The CDR3 spans 15 residues. DNA for the CDR3: TGTGCCAGCAGCTTAGTGGCTAGCGGTCAAGAGACCCAGTACTTC. This translates into CASSLVASGQETQYF. Full variable domain (missing parts from reference TRBV7-2 and TRBJ2-5): GAGVSQSPSNKVTEKGKDVELRCDPISGHTALYWYRQSLGQGLEFLIYFQGNSAPDKSGLPSDRFSAERTGGSVSTLTIQRTQQEDSAVYLCASSLVASGQETQYFGPGTRLLVL.

The chain has TRBV6-5 and TRBJ2-3, with 11 positions matching TRBD2. Germline lookup yields CDR1 MNHEY and CDR2 SVGAGI. The CDR3 has 16 residues. With 4 bases clipped from V and 3 bases from J, the junction kept 6 bases outside the gene matches. CDR3 in amino acids: CASSSIAGGPTDTQYF. CDR3 DNA sequence: TGTGCCAGCAGTTCGATAGCGGGAGGGCCGACAGATACGCAGTATTTT.

V is TRBV7-9 and J is TRBJ2-7, with D unclear. V was trimmed by 2 bases and J by 3 bases, leaving 5 bases between them. The germline V gene has CDR1 SEHNR and CDR2 FQNEAQ (reference sequence). This CDR3 comprises 12 residues. The DNA of the CDR3 is TGTGCCAGCAGCTTATATAGCTACGAGCAGTACTTC. It translates to CASSLYSYEQYF.

The chain combines TRBV29-1 with TRBJ2-3; 7 bases are a match to TRBD2. This CDR3 contains 13 residues. Germline lookup yields CDR1 SQVTM and CDR2 ANQGSEA. J lost 5 bases, V lost 4 bases, and 6 bases had no gene match. Here the CDR3 reads CSVAGVAGDTQYF. The CDR3 coding sequence is TGCAGCGTTGCGGGAGTAGCGGGAGATACGCAGTATTTT.

V and J are TRBV5-4 and TRBJ2-7; 9 bases are shared with TRBD1. Germline values: CDR1 SGHNT, CDR2 YYREEE (reference sequence). The V and J ends lost 5 bases and 5 bases, in that order; junction bases with no gene match: 8. The CDR3 has 14 amino acids. Written as DNA, the CDR3 is TGTGCCAGCAGTCCTCCGGGACAGGGCCACGAGCAGTACTTC. Its translation is CASSPPGQGHEQYF.

The genes are TRBV19 and TRBJ2-6, with D possibly being TRBD1 (6 bases). Germline V CDR1 and CDR2: LNHDA, SQIVND (reference sequence). Trimming took off 3 bases at V and 0 bases at J, with 12 bases between the two ends. The CDR3 covers 17 residues. DNA for the CDR3: TGTGCCAGTAGTATGACGGGACACGGCTCTGGGGCCAACGTCCTGACTTTC. It encodes CASSMTGHGSGANVLTF.